This T cell receptor (beta chain) was identified during a study of Ad26.COV2.S vaccination and SARS-CoV-2 variants. Whole-study context: Ad26.COV2.S given intramuscularly, once or twice 56 days apart.

Regarding this clone: Antigen unknown. Other nucleotide sequences in the sample specify the same CDR3.

Broader study findings: Greater spike-specific TCR breadth was seen in vaccine recipients than in placebo recipients.

Libraries were prepared by immunoSEQ multiplex PCR; TCRdb keeps only in-frame clonotypes and omits some of them. The sample contains approximately 350,000 clones, roughly 80% of which appear only once. CDR1 MNHEY and CDR2 SVGAGI come from the germline V gene. This CDR3 region has 14 residues. With 2 bases removed from V and 1 base from J, the gap between germline ends came to 8 bases. Treatment here: over 15 received Ad26.COV2.S at low or high dose, single or two shots; several received placebo; per-sample allocation not given. Specimens were obtained on day 63 following the first vaccine or placebo injection. This person who donated was an adult of 18-55 years in Boston.

The chain couples TRBV6-5 to TRBJ1-1, with D possibly TRBD1 on 6 matching bases. The sequencing here drew on peripheral blood, taken in a trial of Ad26.COV2.S vaccine versus placebo. This receptor was taken from a person between 18 and 65 years old who received the Ad26.COV2.S COVID-19 vaccine or a placebo. The CDR3 spells CASSYGGGNTEAFF. The DNA for the CDR3 is TGTGCCAGCAGTTACGGGGGCGGGAACACTGAAGCTTTCTTT.